Each of the 21 T cell receptor beta chains below was sequenced from the same sample in a study of T cell repertoires in cytomegalovirus infection. Their target antigens are unknown. TCRdb called the reads again in MiXCR, with one record for every CDR3 protein. The profile shows some 120,000 distinct CDR3 sequences, about a tenth of them singletons. Sample: PBMCs, sequenced either directly or after in vitro stimulation (not recorded which). The receptor source for this set is a human donor in good health (CMV status not recorded). Some clones in this sample may be carry-over from other donors' samples.

At least ten counts were recorded for this clonotype. The chain joins TRBV11-3 to TRBJ2-1; 11 nucleotides line up with TRBD2. CDR3 length: 16 amino acids. The junction had 6 bases not matched to a gene; V was cut back by 3 bases and J by 5 bases. Germline CDR1 and CDR2: SGHNT and YENEEA. In nucleotides, the CDR3 is TGTGCCAGCAGCTTGATAGCGGGAGGGGTTAACAATGAGCAGTTCTTC. Its translation: CASSLIAGGVNNEQFF.

V and J are TRBV4-1 and TRBJ2-7; D is ambiguous. Between the trimmed V and J ends, which lost 1 base and 9 bases, there was a span of 7 bases. This CDR3 region has 11 residues. Per germline, CDR1 MGHRA and CDR2 YSYEKL. The CDR3 region is CASSQGSLQYV. The CDR3 region has the DNA TGCGCCAGCAGCCAAGGTAGCCTGCAGTACGTC.

This clonotype was recorded many times. CDR3 sequence: CASSLDNRGLNTEAFF. DNA for the CDR3: TGTGCCAGCAGCTTAGACAACAGGGGGCTGAACACTGAAGCTTTCTTT. The chain carries TRBV7-2 and TRBJ1-1; 9 positions match TRBD1. In germline, CDR1 is SGHTA, CDR2 FQGNSA. The V segment lost 1 base and the J segment 0 bases; nucleotides outside the gene matches: 3. The CDR3 sequence is 16 residues long.

In its sample, this clonotype was seen many times. The chain carries TRBV7-2 and TRBJ1-3; D is unclear. Trimming cost V 2 bases and J 1 base, with 6 bases left between them. The germline V gene has CDR1 SGHTA and CDR2 FQGNSA. This CDR3 spans 14 amino acids. The CDR3 bases are TGTGCCAGCAGCTTAATGGAGTCTGGAAACACCATATATTTT. Protein: CASSLMESGNTIYF.

The J gene is TRBJ1-4, the V gene TRBV7-9; TRBD1 is a possible D gene (6 bases). The germline gives CDR1 SEHNR, CDR2 FQNEAQ (reference sequence). The CDR3 has 14 residues. V shed 5 bases and J shed 3 bases, with 10 bases lying between them. This CDR3 is CASSTGSANEKLFF. CDR3 DNA sequence: TGTGCCAGCAGCACAGGGAGTGCTAATGAAAAACTGTTTTTT. Combining the CDR3 with reference TRBV7-9 and TRBJ1-4 gives the whole variable domain DTGVSQNPRHKITKRGQNVTFRCDPISEHNRLYWYRQTLGQGPEFLTYFQNEAQLEKSRLLSDRFSAERPKGSFSTLEIQRTEQGDSAMYLCASSTGSANEKLFFGSGTQLSVL.

The rearrangement links TRBV15 to TRBJ1-1, with D uncertain. This CDR3 region has 13 residues. The germline V gene encodes CDR1 LNHNV and CDR2 YYDKDF (reference sequence). With 0 bases removed from V and 6 bases from J, the gap between germline ends came to 8 bases. The CDR3 region is CATSRDPGAEAFF. In nucleotides, the CDR3 is TGTGCCACCAGCAGAGATCCGGGAGCTGAAGCTTTCTTT.

This clonotype was seen only a few times. The rearrangement joins TRBV15 to TRBJ2-1; 10 bases line up with TRBD2. Trimming took 0 bases from V and 3 from J; bases not matched to a gene: 8. Per germline, CDR1 LNHNV and CDR2 YYDKDF (reference sequence). This CDR3 spans 18 amino acids. Written as DNA, the CDR3 is TGTGCCACCAGCAGAGATCGGTCTAGCGGGAGACGCTACAATGAGCAGTTCTTC. Translation gives CATSRDRSSGRRYNEQFF.

This chain joins TRBV29-1 and TRBJ2-5; 10 bases are shared with TRBD2. There are 13 residues in the CDR3. CDR1 is SQVTM and CDR2 is ANQGSEA in the germline V gene. V was clipped by 5 bases and J by 4 bases; unmatched bases: 4. Here the CDR3 DNA reads TGCAGCGTTCGAGCGGGAGGGAGAGAGACCCAGTACTTC. Protein product: CSVRAGGRETQYF. The full variable domain, rest sourced from reference TRBV29-1 and TRBJ2-5, is SAVISQKPSRDICQRGTSLTIQCQVDSQVTMMFWYRQQPGQSLTLIATANQGSEATYESGFVIDKFPISRPNLTFSTLTVSNMSPEDSSIYLCSVRAGGRETQYFGPGTRLLVL.

The chain uses TRBV4-3 and TRBJ2-7; the D gene is possibly TRBD2 (5 bases). Germline CDR1 and CDR2: LGHNA and YSLEER. The CDR3 extends over 14 amino acids. V lost 0 bases to trimming and J lost 0 bases, with 6 bases between them. The CDR3 sequence: CASSQDEGSYEQYF. The CDR3 coding sequence is TGCGCCAGCAGCCAAGACGAGGGCTCCTACGAGCAGTACTTC.

This clonotype showed up many times. The gene calls are TRBV11-3 and TRBJ2-5, with 7 bases matching TRBD2. CDR1 is SGHNT, CDR2 YENEEA, per germline. V was pared by 0 bases and J by 2 bases, with 9 bases of the junction left unmatched. The CDR3 has 17 residues. CDR3 in DNA: TGTGCCAGCAGCTTAGACGGGCTAGCGGCCCAGCAAGAGACCCAGTACTTC. As protein: CASSLDGLAAQQETQYF.

This clonotype has only a few counts. The rearrangement joins TRBV27 to TRBJ2-1, with D perhaps matching TRBD1 (6 bases). CDR3 size: 16 residues. V was cut by 5 bases and J by 7 bases, with 21 bases left in between. The germline V gene encodes CDR1 MNHEY and CDR2 SMNVEV (reference sequence). CDR3 in amino acids: CASSPLVGARINEQFF. The DNA of the CDR3 is TGTGCCAGCAGTCCCTTGGTGGGGGCGCGAATTAATGAGCAGTTCTTC.

The chain recombines TRBV7-9 with TRBJ2-7, with 7 bases that match TRBD2. Looked up from germline, CDR1 is SEHNR and CDR2 is FQNEAQ (reference sequence). The CDR3 has 15 amino acids. V was clipped by 5 bases and J by 0 bases; unmatched bases: 7. The CDR3 region has the DNA TGTGCCAGCAGCCCCGCCAGGACTAGCTCCTACGAGCAGTACTTC. Translated: CASSPARTSSYEQYF.

This chain uses TRBV7-2 with TRBJ1-2, with 7 bases lining up with TRBD1. The germline CDR1 and CDR2 sequences are SGHTA and FQGNSA. CDR3 length: 15 amino acids. The V segment lost 6 bases and the J segment 3 bases; nucleotides outside the gene matches: 10. The CDR3 protein is CASSNPDRSYYGYTF. CDR3 nucleotides: TGTGCCAGCAGTAATCCGGACAGGTCCTACTATGGCTACACCTTC.

This clonotype has more than one count but fewer than ten. The V call is TRBV4-3, the J call TRBJ2-7; D is uncertain. V was cut by 3 bases and J by 6 bases, with 6 bases left in between. The CDR3 is 11 amino acids. Germline CDR1 is LGHNA and CDR2 is YSLEER. The chain's CDR3 is CASSQRVEQYV. The CDR3 bases are TGCGCCAGCAGCCAGCGTGTCGAGCAGTACGTC.

This clonotype was observed many times. The chain carries TRBV7-9 and TRBJ1-1; 9 bases line up with TRBD1. The CDR3 is 14 residues long. J gave up 5 bases and V 10 bases, and 11 bases lay outside the gene matches. CDR1 and CDR2 (germline): SEHNR, FQNEAQ (reference sequence). The chain's CDR3 is CATTPRTGETEAFF. DNA of the CDR3: TGTGCCACAACCCCGCGGACAGGGGAGACTGAAGCTTTCTTT. The whole variable domain, remainder taken from reference TRBV7-9 and TRBJ1-1, is DTGVSQNPRHKITKRGQNVTFRCDPISEHNRLYWYRQTLGQGPEFLTYFQNEAQLEKSRLLSDRFSAERPKGSFSTLEIQRTEQGDSAMYLCATTPRTGETEAFFGQGTRLTVV.

In this sample, this clonotype turned up a few times. V is TRBV27 and J is TRBJ2-5; weak D call: TRBD1 (5 bases). Trimming left V 5 bases short and J 5 bases short, with 24 bases between. The CDR3 consists of 17 residues. Germline CDR1 and CDR2: MNHEY and SMNVEV (reference sequence). CDR3 DNA: TGTGCCAGCAGTCCACAGGTTTGGCGGATGGATGGGGAGACCCAGTACTTC. It specifies CASSPQVWRMDGETQYF.

Ten or more counts support this clonotype. The chain uses TRBV7-3 and TRBJ2-2; D is uncertain. Germline lookup yields CDR1 SGHTA and CDR2 FQGTGA. V shed 2 bases and J shed 7 bases, with 14 bases lying between them. CDR3 length: 15 amino acids. The CDR3: CASSLERLKDGELFF. The CDR3 DNA reads TGTGCCAGCAGCTTAGAAAGGTTGAAAGACGGGGAGCTGTTTTTT.

This clonotype occurred many times. The CDR3 loop is CASSLGGQGNTIYF. The CDR3 region has the DNA TGTGCCAGCAGCTTAGGGGGACAGGGAAACACCATATATTTT. This sequence joins TRBV7-2 and TRBJ1-3, with 7 bases lining up with TRBD1. There are 14 residues in the CDR3. Germline V gives CDR1 SGHTA, CDR2 FQGNSA. After removal of 1 base from V and 4 bases from J, the junction contained 1 base not matched to a gene.

This clonotype was recorded many times. V usage is TRBV19 and J usage is TRBJ1-5; 7 bases match TRBD1. With V trimmed by 4 bases and J by 0 bases, 3 bases remained unmatched. This CDR3 contains 15 residues. Germline CDR1 and CDR2: LNHDA and SQIVND (reference sequence). CDR3 region: CASSTGTASNQPQHF. The CDR3 region has the DNA TGTGCCAGTAGTACCGGGACAGCTAGCAATCAGCCCCAGCATTTT. Drawing the rest from reference TRBV19 and TRBJ1-5, the complete variable domain is DGGITQSPKYLFRKEGQNVTLSCEQNLNHDAMYWYRQDPGQGLRLIYYSQIVNDFQKGDIAEGYSVSREKKESFPLTVTSAQKNPTAFYLCASSTGTASNQPQHFGDGTRLSIL.

The chain joins TRBV19 to TRBJ2-3, with a tentative D call TRBD1 (6 bases). Germline V lookup: CDR1 LNHDA, CDR2 SQIVND (reference sequence). The CDR3 is 15 amino acids. V gave up 6 bases and J gave up 5 bases, with 18 bases separating them. As DNA, the CDR3 is TGTGCCAGTAGATTTTCAGGGGATCGTAGAGATACGCAGTATTTT. Translation: CASRFSGDRRDTQYF.

This clonotype was observed a handful of times. The chain carries TRBV5-4 and TRBJ2-2, with 11 bases fitting TRBD2. The CDR3 sequence is 16 residues long. V shed 0 bases and J 9 bases; nucleotides not matched to a gene: 7. The V gene's germline CDR1 is SGHNT and CDR2 YYREEE (reference sequence). The CDR3: CASSLELAGVSRELFF. CDR3 DNA: TGTGCCAGCAGCTTGGAACTAGCGGGAGTCAGTCGGGAGCTGTTTTTT.